The following is a T cell receptor (beta chain) sequence with its context. The antigen remains undetermined. J lost 6 bases, V lost 4 bases, and 6 bases had no gene match. The germline CDR1 and CDR2 sequences are MDHEN and SYDVKM. The CDR3 consists of 15 residues. This entry is derived from a study of T cell responses to AZD1222 COVID-19 vaccine. Only in-frame clones appear in the TCRdb table, and some are missing; sequencing was by immunoSEQ multiplex PCR. In the table there are 150,000 to 180,000 clones, approximately 90% of which are singletons. Study observations and caveats: Among those given AZD1222, only 6 or 7 were seropositive at baseline. Unmutated variant regions are reportedly the target of nearly half of TCRs that are spike-specific.

The chain combines TRBV28 with TRBJ2-1; 10 bases align to TRBD2. This receptor was obtained from an adult who had recovered from COVID-19. The sequenced sample was peripheral blood, obtained after recovery from COVID-19. CDR3 amino acids: CASSSPASGSNEQFF. DNA of the CDR3: TGTGCCAGCAGTTCCCCGGCTAGCGGGAGCAATGAGCAGTTCTTC.